This TCR beta chain stems from a study of blood T cell repertoires in COVID-19. Study summary: Acute-phase and convalescent COVID-19 samples originated in the United States, Italy and Spain. Sources were T cells, B-cell-depleted T cells, or PBMCs; the material itself was cDNA or gDNA.

In the study's own analysis: Reference gene primers were amplified, and this amplification served to estimate nucleated cell counts. Using immunoSEQ multiplex PCR, the repertoire was profiled, and TCRdb retains in-frame clones only, with some absent. Clone size and V and J calls were adopted from that table, with D and trimming inferred from the DNA. The sample lists 200,000 to 250,000 clones; approximately 77% were seen once. This clone has just a few counts. Other nucleotide sequences from this sample produce the same CDR3. The ends were cut back, 4 bases at V and 0 bases at J, with 10 bases in the middle. CDR1 and CDR2 (germline): SGHTA, FQGNSA. The CDR3 runs to 15 residues.

The sample was peripheral blood. V and J are TRBV7-2 and TRBJ1-3; no firm D call. The origin of this receptor is a woman aged 80 or over with acute or convalescent COVID-19. The CDR3 spells CASSYTGDSGNTIYF. The CDR3 DNA reads TGTGCCAGCAGCTATACCGGGGACTCTGGAAACACCATATATTTT.